Below, 3 T cell receptor beta chains from the same sample are listed, as sequenced in a study of coeliac disease. Sequenced by immunoSEQ multiplex PCR; TCRdb stores in-frame clones only, minus some. The table has approximately 4,600 clones, 69% seen once; the top ten hold approximately 13%. Sequencing was performed on lymphocytes from the gut lamina propria. Every receptor here comes from a woman aged 40 to 49.

V is TRBV5-4 and J is TRBJ2-1; 11 bases are a match to TRBD2. V was pared by 0 bases and J by 0 bases, with 5 bases of the junction left unmatched. Germline CDR1 SGHNT, CDR2 YYREEE (reference sequence). The CDR3 is made up of 18 amino acids. CDR3 coding DNA: TGTGCCAGCAGCTTGGGGACTAGCGGGCCTAGCTCCTACAATGAGCAGTTCTTC. Translating gives CASSLGTSGPSSYNEQFF.

This chain links TRBV5-1 with TRBJ1-1; weak D call: TRBD1 (6 bases). Trimming removed 4 bases at V and 4 bases at J, with 14 bases between. CDR1 is SGHRS, CDR2 YFSETQ, per germline. The CDR3 extends over 14 amino acids. CDR3: CASSRQGSGTEAFF. CDR3 DNA: TGCGCCAGCAGCAGGCAGGGGTCGGGCACTGAAGCTTTCTTT.

This clone has more than one count but fewer than ten. The chain links TRBV28 to TRBJ2-4; D gene unclear. With 3 bases removed from V and 0 bases from J, the gap between germline ends came to 12 bases. The CDR3 is made up of 16 amino acids. Germline V gives CDR1 MDHEN, CDR2 SYDVKM. This chain's CDR3 is CASSLFGLLAKNIQYF. The DNA for the CDR3 is TGTGCCAGCAGTTTGTTCGGGTTACTAGCCAAAAACATTCAGTACTTC.